What follows are 13 T cell receptor beta chains derived from one specimen sequenced in a study of blood T cell repertoires in COVID-19. The assay was immunoSEQ multiplex PCR, and TCRdb's table has in-frame clones only and misses some. The repertoire consists of around 250,000 clones, with 91% occurring once and the leading ten covering about 1.2%. Specimen: PBMCs or T cells enriched from blood (not recorded which). These receptors were collected from a human donor in a cohort exposed to, infected with or recovered from COVID-19 (not recorded which). The donor label of this sample is uncertain.

J is TRBJ1-4 and V is TRBV6-1; D is ambiguous. CDR3 length: 14 amino acids. Per the germline V gene, CDR1 is MNHNS and CDR2 is SASEGT. V was cut by 3 bases and J by 0 bases, with 5 bases left in between. The CDR3 here is CASSDRSTNEKLFF. CDR3 DNA sequence: TGTGCCAGCAGTGACAGGTCAACTAATGAAAAACTGTTTTTT.

This clone was observed a handful of times. The genes are TRBV7-9 and TRBJ1-1; tentatively, D is TRBD1 (6 bases). The germline V and J ends were trimmed by 5 bases and 7 bases, with 11 bases remaining between them. This CDR3 comprises 12 residues. CDR1 SEHNR and CDR2 FQNEAQ come from the germline V gene (reference sequence). CDR3 sequence: CASSPEGGEAFF. DNA of the CDR3: TGTGCCAGCAGCCCCGAAGGGGGTGAAGCTTTCTTT.

The chain links TRBV9 to TRBJ1-6, with 9 bases identical to TRBD1. Per germline, CDR1 SGDLS and CDR2 YYNGEE. This CDR3 has 14 amino acids. J gave up 11 bases and V 0 bases, and 3 bases lay outside the gene matches. The CDR3 coding sequence is TGTGCCAGCAGCGTAGCACAGGGGGCGGCACCCCTCCACTTT. This gives the protein CASSVAQGAAPLHF.

The CDR3 loop is CASSTQFGSNQPQHF. CDR3 coding DNA: TGTGCCAGTAGTACTCAGTTCGGGAGCAATCAGCCCCAGCATTTT. The chain recombines TRBV19 with TRBJ1-5; D is unclear. Trimming took 4 bases from V and 1 from J, leaving 11 bases between them. This CDR3 comprises 15 residues. CDR1 and CDR2 from the germline V gene are LNHDA and SQIVND (reference sequence).

The genes are TRBV4-1 and TRBJ1-1, with 8 positions matching TRBD1. Unmatched junction bases numbered 8, after V lost 4 bases and J lost 4 bases. Per the germline V gene, CDR1 is MGHRA and CDR2 is YSYEKL. The CDR3 is 15 residues long. The CDR3 spells CASSPTKGQVTEAFF. For the CDR3, the DNA is TGCGCCAGCAGCCCCACGAAGGGACAGGTCACTGAAGCTTTCTTT.

The J gene is TRBJ1-2, the V gene TRBV19, with 8 bases matching TRBD1. The CDR3 totals 15 residues. Germline CDR1 is LNHDA and CDR2 is SQIVND (reference sequence). Trimming at V came to 5 bases and at J to 4 bases, leaving 9 bases not matched to a gene. CDR3 nucleotide sequence: TGTGCCAGTAGTGACCCAGGGGGCGAGGGCTATGGCTACACCTTC. Translation gives CASSDPGGEGYGYTF.

V gene TRBV4-3 combines with J gene TRBJ2-1, with 11 nucleotides matching TRBD2. This CDR3 comprises 16 residues. Germline V lookup: CDR1 LGHNA, CDR2 YSLEER. V gave up 1 base and J gave up 4 bases; unmatched junction bases: 3. The chain's CDR3 is CASSQGLAGSYNEQFF. For the CDR3, the DNA is TGCGCCAGCAGCCAAGGACTAGCGGGGTCGTACAATGAGCAGTTCTTC.

J is TRBJ1-1 and V is TRBV18, with D perhaps TRBD1 (5 bases). Trimming took off 2 bases at V and 3 bases at J, with 13 bases between the two ends. Germline V gene sequence: CDR1 KGHSH, CDR2 LQKENI. This CDR3 contains 15 residues. CDR3 region: CASSPGAATDTEAFF. The CDR3 nucleotides are TGTGCCAGCTCACCAGGGGCAGCCACCGACACTGAAGCTTTCTTT.

The rearrangement joins TRBV7-6 to TRBJ2-5, with TRBD2 as a possible D gene (5 bases). Trimming took off 0 bases at V and 2 bases at J, with 7 bases between the two ends. There are 14 residues in the CDR3. The germline V gene encodes CDR1 SGHVS and CDR2 FNYEAQ. As DNA, the CDR3 is TGTGCCAGCAGCTTAGCGGGGAGACAAGAGACCCAGTACTTC. This codes for CASSLAGRQETQYF.

V is TRBV15 and J is TRBJ2-1; D is unresolved. The CDR3 is 13 residues long. The germline V and J ends were trimmed by 4 bases and 2 bases, with 6 bases remaining between them. CDR1 LNHNV and CDR2 YYDKDF come from the germline V gene (reference sequence). The DNA of the CDR3 is TGTGCCACCAGCATTGAGGCCTACAATGAGCAGTTCTTC. The encoded protein is CATSIEAYNEQFF.

This clone was picked up one time. The rearrangement links TRBV7-2 to TRBJ2-7; TRBD2 is a possible D gene (7 bases). The CDR3 is made up of 17 amino acids. Germline V lookup: CDR1 SGHTA, CDR2 FQGNSA. V shed 4 bases and J shed 9 bases, with 28 bases lying between them. CDR3 region: CASSYRGGGADPTRQYF. CDR3 bases: TGTGCCAGCAGCTACCGGGGAGGGGGGGCTGACCCTACGAGGCAGTACTTC.

This clone has a single count. V gene TRBV4-1 combines with J gene TRBJ2-1, with TRBD1 matching 8 bases. Germline values: CDR1 MGHRA, CDR2 YSYEKL. The CDR3 runs to 15 residues. V shed 0 bases and J 8 bases; nucleotides not matched to a gene: 6. The CDR3 bases are TGCGCCAGCAGCCAAGATTCCCAGGGGGCAGATGAGCAGTTCTTC. It translates to CASSQDSQGADEQFF.

This chain connects TRBV19 to TRBJ1-4; TRBD1 matches 8 bases. The CDR3 extends over 14 amino acids. Germline CDR1 is LNHDA and CDR2 is SQIVND (reference sequence). Unmatched junction bases numbered 8, after V lost 6 bases and J lost 8 bases. CDR3 nucleotides: TGTGCCAGTAGATTACAGGGGGAGGGCGAAAAACTGTTTTTT. Translated: CASRLQGEGEKLFF.